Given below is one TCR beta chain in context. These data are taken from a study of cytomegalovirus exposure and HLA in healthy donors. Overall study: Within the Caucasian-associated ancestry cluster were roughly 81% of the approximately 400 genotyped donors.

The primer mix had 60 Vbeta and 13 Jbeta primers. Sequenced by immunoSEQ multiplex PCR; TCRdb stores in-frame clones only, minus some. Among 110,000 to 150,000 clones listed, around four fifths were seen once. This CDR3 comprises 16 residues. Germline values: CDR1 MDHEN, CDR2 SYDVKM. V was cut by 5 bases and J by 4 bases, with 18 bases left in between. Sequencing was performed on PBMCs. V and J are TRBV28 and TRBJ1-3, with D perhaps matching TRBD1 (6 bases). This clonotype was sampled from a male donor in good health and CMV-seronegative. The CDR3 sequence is CASSDRQRSLGNTIYF. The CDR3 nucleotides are TGTGCCAGCAGTGACAGGCAAAGATCCCTCGGAAACACCATATATTTT. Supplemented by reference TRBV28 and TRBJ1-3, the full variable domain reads DVKVTQSSRYLVKRTGEKVFLECVQDMDHENMFWYRQDPGLGLRLIYFSYDVKMKEKGDIPEGYSVSREKKERFSLILESASTNQTSMYLCASSDRQRSLGNTIYFGEGSWLTVV.